Below, 8 T cell receptor beta chains from the same sample are listed, as sequenced in a study of patients and donors after allogeneic stem cell transplantation. MiXCR was run by TCRdb on the RT-PCR reads, yielding one entry per CDR3 protein. The table has around 200,000 distinct CDR3 sequences, around two fifths seen once. The source material was blood, either unsorted or a sorted T cell fraction (not recorded which). These receptors were taken from a human donor who was either an allogeneic HSCT recipient or a stem cell or donor lymphocyte infusion donor (not recorded which). It is not recorded whose cells these are; they may come from a transplant donor.

This clonotype was counted only a few times. This rearrangement joins TRBV12-3 or TRBV12-4 to TRBJ2-3; 9 bases align to TRBD1. The CDR3 is 15 residues long. Losses at the gene ends were 7 bases for V and 4 bases for J; bases not matched to a gene: 9. CDR3 nucleotides: TGTGCCAGCACCCGGGACAGGGTCTTTGCAGATACGCAGTATTTT. This codes for CASTRDRVFADTQYF.

The chain carries TRBV10-3 and TRBJ2-2; 9 bases agree with TRBD1. The germline CDR1 and CDR2 sequences are ENHRY and SYGVKD. This CDR3 contains 12 residues. J lost 5 bases, V lost 10 bases, and 2 bases had no gene match. CDR3 bases: TGTGCCACAGGACAGGGGACCGGGGAGCTGTTTTTT. Translated, it gives CATGQGTGELFF.

This clonotype came up a few times. V is TRBV20-1 and J is TRBJ2-2, with 12 bases that match TRBD1. V trimming: 6 bases; J trimming: 6 bases; junction bases outside the gene matches: 5. CDR1 DFQATT and CDR2 SNEGSKA come from the germline V gene (reference sequence). This CDR3 has 14 amino acids. CDR3 sequence (DNA): TGCAGTGCCACCGGGACAGGGGGCCCCGGGGAGCTGTTTTTT. Its translation is CSATGTGGPGELFF.

This chain links TRBV29-1 with TRBJ2-2; D possibly corresponds to TRBD1 (6 bases). CDR1 SQVTM and CDR2 ANQGSEA come from the germline V gene. CDR3 length: 13 residues. The germline V and J ends were trimmed by 7 bases and 1 base, with 10 bases remaining between them. The CDR3 DNA is TGCAGCGCCAGGGGACAGAACACCGGGGAGCTGTTTTTT. Translation gives CSARGQNTGELFF.

This clonotype was detected only once. V and J are TRBV20-1 and TRBJ2-2; D is uncertain. Trimming removed 3 bases at V and 1 base at J, with 9 bases between. The CDR3 runs to 14 residues. In germline, CDR1 is DFQATT, CDR2 SNEGSKA (reference sequence). CDR3 DNA: TGCAGTGCTAGGCCCCATAAGAACACCGGGGAGCTGTTTTTT. Translating gives CSARPHKNTGELFF.

This chain connects TRBV4-1 to TRBJ1-1; TRBD1 is a possible D gene (6 bases). Looked up from germline, CDR1 is MGHRA and CDR2 is YSYEKL. V was pared by 1 base and J by 6 bases, with 12 bases between. CDR3 size: 14 residues. CDR3 region: CASSQGQGSPEAFF. Written as DNA, the CDR3 is TGCGCCAGCAGCCAAGGGCAGGGGAGTCCTGAAGCTTTCTTT.

This clonotype was seen more than once but under ten times. The rearrangement links TRBV27 to TRBJ1-6, with 8 bases that match TRBD1. Looked up from germline, CDR1 is MNHEY and CDR2 is SMNVEV (reference sequence). The ends lost 5 bases at V and 10 bases at J; junction bases unmatched: 10. The CDR3 has 15 amino acids. CDR3 sequence: CASSVRGQVLSPLHF. CDR3 DNA sequence: TGTGCCAGCAGTGTCAGGGGGCAAGTATTATCACCCCTCCACTTT.

J is TRBJ1-1 and V is TRBV28, with D perhaps matching TRBD1 (5 bases). Germline V gene sequence: CDR1 MDHEN, CDR2 SYDVKM. The CDR3 totals 13 residues. V dropped 8 bases and J dropped 10 bases, with 20 bases sitting between them. The CDR3 DNA reads as TGTGCCAGCCTAGGACACCGGAACATGGGAGCTTTCTTT. As protein: CASLGHRNMGAFF.